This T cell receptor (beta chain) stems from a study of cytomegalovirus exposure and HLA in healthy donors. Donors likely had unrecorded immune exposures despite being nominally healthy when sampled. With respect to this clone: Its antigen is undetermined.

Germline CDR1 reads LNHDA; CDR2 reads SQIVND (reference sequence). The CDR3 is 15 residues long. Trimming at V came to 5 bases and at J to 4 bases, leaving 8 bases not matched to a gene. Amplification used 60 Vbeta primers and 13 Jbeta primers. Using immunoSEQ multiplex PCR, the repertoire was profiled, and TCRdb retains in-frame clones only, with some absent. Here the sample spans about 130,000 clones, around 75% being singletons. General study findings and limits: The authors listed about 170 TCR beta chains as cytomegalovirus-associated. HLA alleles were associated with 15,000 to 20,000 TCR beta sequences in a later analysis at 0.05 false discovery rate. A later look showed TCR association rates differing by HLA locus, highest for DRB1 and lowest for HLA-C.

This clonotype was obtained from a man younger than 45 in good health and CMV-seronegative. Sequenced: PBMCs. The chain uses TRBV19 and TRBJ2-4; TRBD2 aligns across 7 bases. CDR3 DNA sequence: TGTGCCAGTAGTGTGCTTGGGACTACAAAAAACATTCAGTACTTC. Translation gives CASSVLGTTKNIQYF.